This T cell receptor beta chain emerged from a study of OX40 agonist ivuxolimab in advanced cancers. At the level of the study: While on treatment, patients had intravenous ivuxolimab at 0.01 to 10 mg/kg every 2 weeks. A history of anti-PD-1, anti-PD-L1 or anti-CTLA-4 therapy was acceptable, and more than 30% had some. Study results and caveats: The work left the antigen specificity of expanded peripheral T cells undetermined.

Only in-frame clones appear in the TCRdb table, and some are missing; sequencing was by immunoSEQ multiplex PCR. The table lists around 65,000 clones, nearly 90% of them singletons. This clone was recorded once. The antigen is undetermined. Germline V CDR1 and CDR2: MGHDK, SYGVNS. The CDR3 is 16 residues long. V lost 6 bases to trimming and J lost 6 bases; unmatched junction nucleotides: 12. The clonotype originates from an adult with an advanced solid tumor such as melanoma, head and neck, liver or kidney cancer. The sample was CD4+ or CD8+ T cells sorted from blood, taken in a trial of the OX40 agonist ivuxolimab. The chain employs TRBV25-1 and TRBJ1-1, with 11 bases fitting TRBD1. The CDR3 nucleotides are TGTGCCAGCAGCCCAACCCGGACAGGGGGCCTCGCTGAAGCTTTCTTT. It specifies CASSPTRTGGLAEAFF.